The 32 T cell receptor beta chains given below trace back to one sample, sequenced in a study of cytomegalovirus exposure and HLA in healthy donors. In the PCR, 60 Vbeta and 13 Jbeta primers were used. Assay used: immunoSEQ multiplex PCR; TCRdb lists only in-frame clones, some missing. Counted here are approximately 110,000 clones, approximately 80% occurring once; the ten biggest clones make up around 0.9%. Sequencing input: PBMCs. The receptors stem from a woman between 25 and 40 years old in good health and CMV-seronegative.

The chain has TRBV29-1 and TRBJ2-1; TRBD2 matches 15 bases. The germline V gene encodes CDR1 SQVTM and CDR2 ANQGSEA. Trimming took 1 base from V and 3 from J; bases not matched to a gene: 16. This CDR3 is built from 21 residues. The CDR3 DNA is TGCAGCGTTGAAGGACACTCCGGGACTAGCGGGAGGCCACTAAACTACAATGAGCAGTTCTTC. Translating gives CSVEGHSGTSGRPLNYNEQFF.

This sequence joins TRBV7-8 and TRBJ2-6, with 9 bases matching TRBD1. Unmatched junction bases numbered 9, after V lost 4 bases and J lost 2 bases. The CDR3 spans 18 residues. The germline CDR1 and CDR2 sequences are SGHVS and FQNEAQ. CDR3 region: CASSYSPTGGAGANVLTF. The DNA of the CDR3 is TGTGCCAGCAGCTACTCTCCCACAGGGGGCGCTGGGGCCAACGTCCTGACTTTC.

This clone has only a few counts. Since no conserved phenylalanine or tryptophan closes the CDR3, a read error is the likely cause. The CDR3 DNA sequence: TGCGCCAGCAGAGTATCGGACACTGTGTTCCCAAACACTGAAGCTTTCCTT. Protein product: CASRVSDTVFPNTEAFL. This chain connects TRBV5-1 to TRBJ1-1; a possible D gene is TRBD1 (5 bases). V shed 5 bases and J shed 2 bases, with 22 bases lying between them. The CDR3 is made up of 17 amino acids. Germline assignment: CDR1 SGHRS and CDR2 YFSETQ.

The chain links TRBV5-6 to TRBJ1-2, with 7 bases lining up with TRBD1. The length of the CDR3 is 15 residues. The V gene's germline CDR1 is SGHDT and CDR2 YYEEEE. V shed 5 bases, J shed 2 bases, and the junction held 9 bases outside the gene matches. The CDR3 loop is CASSTGVSANYGYTF. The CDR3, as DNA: TGTGCCAGCAGTACAGGGGTATCGGCCAACTATGGCTACACCTTC.

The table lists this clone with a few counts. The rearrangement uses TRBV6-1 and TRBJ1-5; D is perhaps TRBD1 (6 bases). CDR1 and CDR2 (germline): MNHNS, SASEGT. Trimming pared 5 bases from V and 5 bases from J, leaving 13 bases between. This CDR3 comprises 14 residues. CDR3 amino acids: CASSPLEGDQPQHF. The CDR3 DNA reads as TGTGCCAGCAGTCCACTTGAGGGGGATCAGCCCCAGCATTTT.

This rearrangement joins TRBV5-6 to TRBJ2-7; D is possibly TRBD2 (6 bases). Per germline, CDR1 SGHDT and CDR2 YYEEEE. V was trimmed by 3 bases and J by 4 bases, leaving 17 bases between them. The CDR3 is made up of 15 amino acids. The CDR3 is CASSSPGDAIYEQYF. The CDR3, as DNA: TGTGCCAGCAGCTCTCCGGGAGACGCTATATACGAGCAGTACTTC.

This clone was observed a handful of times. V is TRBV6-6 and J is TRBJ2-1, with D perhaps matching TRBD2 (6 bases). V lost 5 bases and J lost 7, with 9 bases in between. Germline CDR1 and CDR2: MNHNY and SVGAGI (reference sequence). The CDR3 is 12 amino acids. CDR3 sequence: CASSPLANEQFF. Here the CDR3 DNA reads TGTGCCAGCAGTCCCCTAGCGAATGAGCAGTTCTTC.

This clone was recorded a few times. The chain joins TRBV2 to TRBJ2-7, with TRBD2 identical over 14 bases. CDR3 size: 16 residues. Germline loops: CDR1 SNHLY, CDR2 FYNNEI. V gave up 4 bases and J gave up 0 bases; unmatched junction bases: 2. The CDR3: CASSGGTSGSSYEQYF. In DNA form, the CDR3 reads TGTGCCAGCAGTGGGGGGACTAGCGGGAGCTCCTACGAGCAGTACTTC.

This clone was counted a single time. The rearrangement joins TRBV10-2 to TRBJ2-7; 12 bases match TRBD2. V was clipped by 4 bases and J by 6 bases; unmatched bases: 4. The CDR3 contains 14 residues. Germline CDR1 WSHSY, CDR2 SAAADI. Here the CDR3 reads CASSVTSGRSEQYF. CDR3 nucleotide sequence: TGCGCCAGCAGTGTTACTAGCGGGAGGTCCGAGCAGTACTTC.

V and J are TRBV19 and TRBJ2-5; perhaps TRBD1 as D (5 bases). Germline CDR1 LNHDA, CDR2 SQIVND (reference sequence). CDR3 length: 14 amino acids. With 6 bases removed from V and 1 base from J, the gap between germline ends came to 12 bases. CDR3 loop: CASSNPDSQETQYF. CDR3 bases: TGTGCCAGTAGCAACCCCGACAGCCAAGAGACCCAGTACTTC.

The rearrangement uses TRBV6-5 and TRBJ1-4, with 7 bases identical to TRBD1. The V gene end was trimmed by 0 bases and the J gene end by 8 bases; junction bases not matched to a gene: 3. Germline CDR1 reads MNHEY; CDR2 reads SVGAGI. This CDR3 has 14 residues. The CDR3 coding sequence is TGTGCCAGCAGTTACTCGGCGGACAGGGAAAAACTGTTTTTT. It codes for CASSYSADREKLFF.

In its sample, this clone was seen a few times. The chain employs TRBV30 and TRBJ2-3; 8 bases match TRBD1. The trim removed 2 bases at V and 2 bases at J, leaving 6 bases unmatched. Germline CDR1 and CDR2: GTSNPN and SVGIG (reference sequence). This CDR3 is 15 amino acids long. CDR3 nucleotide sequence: TGTGCCTGGAGTTCCGGACAGGGCCCCACAGATACGCAGTATTTT. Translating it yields CAWSSGQGPTDTQYF.

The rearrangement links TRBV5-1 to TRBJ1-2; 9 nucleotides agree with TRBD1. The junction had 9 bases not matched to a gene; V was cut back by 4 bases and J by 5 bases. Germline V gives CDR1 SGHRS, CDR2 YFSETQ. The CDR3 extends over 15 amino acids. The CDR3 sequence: CASSPGQGPSYGYTF. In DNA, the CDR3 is TGCGCCAGCAGCCCGGGACAGGGCCCATCTTATGGCTACACCTTC.

CDR3 protein: CASSDTSRATRKAFF. The CDR3 nucleotides are TGTGCCAGCAGTGACACGAGCAGGGCGACACGGAAAGCTTTCTTT. The chain carries TRBV25-1 and TRBJ1-1, with TRBD1 as a possible D gene (5 bases). Germline loops: CDR1 MGHDK, CDR2 SYGVNS. This CDR3 is 15 amino acids long. Trimming took off 3 bases at V and 9 bases at J, with 20 bases between the two ends.

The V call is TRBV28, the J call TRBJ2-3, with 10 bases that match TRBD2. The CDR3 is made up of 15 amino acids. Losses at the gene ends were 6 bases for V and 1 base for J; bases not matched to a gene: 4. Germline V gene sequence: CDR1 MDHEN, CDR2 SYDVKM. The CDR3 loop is CASSPGTSGTDTQYF. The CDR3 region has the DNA TGTGCCAGCAGCCCGGGGACTAGCGGCACAGATACGCAGTATTTT. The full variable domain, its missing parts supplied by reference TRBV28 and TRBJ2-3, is DVKVTQSSRYLVKRTGEKVFLECVQDMDHENMFWYRQDPGLGLRLIYFSYDVKMKEKGDIPEGYSVSREKKERFSLILESASTNQTSMYLCASSPGTSGTDTQYFGPGTRLTVL.

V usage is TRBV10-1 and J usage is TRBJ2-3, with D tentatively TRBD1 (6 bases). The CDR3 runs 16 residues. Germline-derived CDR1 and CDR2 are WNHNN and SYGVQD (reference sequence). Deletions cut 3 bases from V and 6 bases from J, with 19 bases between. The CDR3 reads CASSDRGHQSRDTQYF. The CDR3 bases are TGCGCCAGCAGTGATAGGGGACACCAAAGTCGCGATACGCAGTATTTT.

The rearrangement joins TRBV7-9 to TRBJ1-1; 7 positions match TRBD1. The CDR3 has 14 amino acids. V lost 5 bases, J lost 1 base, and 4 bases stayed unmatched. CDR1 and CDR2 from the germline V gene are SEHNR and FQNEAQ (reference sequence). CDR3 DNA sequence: TGTGCCAGCAGCGCCCGACAGGGGAACACTGAAGCTTTCTTT. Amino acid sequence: CASSARQGNTEAFF.

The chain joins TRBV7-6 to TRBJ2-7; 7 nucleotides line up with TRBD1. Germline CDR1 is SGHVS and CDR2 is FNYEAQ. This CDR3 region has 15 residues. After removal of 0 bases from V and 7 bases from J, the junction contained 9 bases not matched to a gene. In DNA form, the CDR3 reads TGTGCCAGCAGCTTAGCGACAGGGTCCGTGGGTGAGCAGTACTTC. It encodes CASSLATGSVGEQYF.

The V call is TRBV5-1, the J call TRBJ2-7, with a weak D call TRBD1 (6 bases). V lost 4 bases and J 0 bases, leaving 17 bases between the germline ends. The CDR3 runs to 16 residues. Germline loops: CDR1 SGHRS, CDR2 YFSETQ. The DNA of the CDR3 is TGCGCCAGCAGCCGTAACCGGGACAATCCCTCCTACGAGCAGTACTTC. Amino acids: CASSRNRDNPSYEQYF.

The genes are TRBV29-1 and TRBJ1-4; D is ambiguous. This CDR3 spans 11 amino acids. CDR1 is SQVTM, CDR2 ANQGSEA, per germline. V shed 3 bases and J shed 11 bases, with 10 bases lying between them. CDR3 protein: CSVDVGGKLFF. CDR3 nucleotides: TGCAGCGTTGATGTGGGCGGGAAACTGTTTTTT.

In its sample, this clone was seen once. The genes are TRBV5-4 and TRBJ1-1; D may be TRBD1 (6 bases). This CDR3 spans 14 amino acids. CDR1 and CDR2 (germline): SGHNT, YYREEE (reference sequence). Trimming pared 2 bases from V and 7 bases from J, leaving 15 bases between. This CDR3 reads CASSFGGPRGEAFF. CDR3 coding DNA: TGTGCCAGCAGCTTTGGGGGCCCCAGAGGTGAAGCTTTCTTT.

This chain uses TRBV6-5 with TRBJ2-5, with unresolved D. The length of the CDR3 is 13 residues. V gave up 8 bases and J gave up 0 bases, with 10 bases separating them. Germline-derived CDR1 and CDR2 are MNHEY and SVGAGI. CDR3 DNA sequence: TGTGCCAGCGCTGCGAATTACCAAGAGACCCAGTACTTC. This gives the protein CASAANYQETQYF.

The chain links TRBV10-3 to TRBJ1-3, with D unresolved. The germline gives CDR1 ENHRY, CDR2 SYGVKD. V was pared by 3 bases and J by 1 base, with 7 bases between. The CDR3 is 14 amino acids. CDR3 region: CAISDGGSGNTIYF. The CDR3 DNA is TGTGCCATCAGTGATGGAGGGTCTGGAAACACCATATATTTT.

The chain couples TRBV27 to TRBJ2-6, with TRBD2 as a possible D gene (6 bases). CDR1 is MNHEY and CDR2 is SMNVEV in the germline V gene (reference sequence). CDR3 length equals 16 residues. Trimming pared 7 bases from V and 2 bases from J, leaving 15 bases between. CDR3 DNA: TGTGCCAGCACCTGGAGGGTGAGCGCTGGGGCCAACGTCCTGACTTTC. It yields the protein CASTWRVSAGANVLTF.

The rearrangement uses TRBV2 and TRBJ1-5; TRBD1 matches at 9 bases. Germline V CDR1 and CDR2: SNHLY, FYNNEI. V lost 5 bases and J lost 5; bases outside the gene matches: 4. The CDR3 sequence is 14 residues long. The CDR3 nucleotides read TGTGCCAGCAGTCACCGGGACAGGGATCAGCCCCAGCATTTT. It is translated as CASSHRDRDQPQHF.

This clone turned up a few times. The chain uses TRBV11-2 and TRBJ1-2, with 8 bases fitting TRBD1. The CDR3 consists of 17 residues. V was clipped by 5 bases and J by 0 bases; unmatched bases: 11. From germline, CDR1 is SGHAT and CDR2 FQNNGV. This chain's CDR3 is CASSPRTGRPSNYGYTF. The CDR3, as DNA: TGTGCCAGCAGCCCCCGGACAGGGCGCCCCTCTAACTATGGCTACACCTTC.

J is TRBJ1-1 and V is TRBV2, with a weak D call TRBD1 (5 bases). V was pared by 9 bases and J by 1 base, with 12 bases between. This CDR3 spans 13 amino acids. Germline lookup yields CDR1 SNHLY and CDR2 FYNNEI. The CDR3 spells CARRGPGNTEAFF. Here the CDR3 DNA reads TGTGCCAGAAGGGGTCCGGGGAACACTGAAGCTTTCTTT.

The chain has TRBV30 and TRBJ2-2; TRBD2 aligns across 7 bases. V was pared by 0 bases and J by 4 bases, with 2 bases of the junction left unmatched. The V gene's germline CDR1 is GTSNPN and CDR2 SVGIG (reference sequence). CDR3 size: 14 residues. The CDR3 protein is CAWSVGGSTGELFF. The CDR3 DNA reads TGTGCCTGGAGTGTAGGCGGGAGCACCGGGGAGCTGTTTTTT. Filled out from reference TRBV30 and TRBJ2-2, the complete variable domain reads SQTIHQWPATLVQPVGSPLSLECTVEGTSNPNLYWYRQAAGRGLQLLFYSVGIGQISSEVPQNLSASRPQDRQFILSSKKLLLSDSGFYLCAWSVGGSTGELFFGEGSRLTVL.

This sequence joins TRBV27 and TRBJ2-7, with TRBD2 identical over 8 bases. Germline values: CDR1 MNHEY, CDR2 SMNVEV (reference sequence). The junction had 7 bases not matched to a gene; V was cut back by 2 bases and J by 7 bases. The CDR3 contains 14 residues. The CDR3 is CASSLAGGRREQYF. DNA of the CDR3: TGTGCCAGCAGTTTAGCGGGAGGAAGGAGGGAGCAGTACTTC.

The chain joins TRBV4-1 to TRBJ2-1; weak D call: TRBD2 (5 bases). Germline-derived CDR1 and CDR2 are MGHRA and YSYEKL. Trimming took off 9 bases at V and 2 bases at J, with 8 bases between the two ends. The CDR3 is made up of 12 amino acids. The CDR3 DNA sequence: TGCGCCAGTTCGACTACCTACAATGAGCAGTTCTTC. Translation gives CASSTTYNEQFF.

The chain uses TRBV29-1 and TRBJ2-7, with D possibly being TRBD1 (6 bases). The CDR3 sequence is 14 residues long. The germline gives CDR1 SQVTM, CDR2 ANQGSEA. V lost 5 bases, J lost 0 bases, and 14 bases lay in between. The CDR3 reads CSVWTARSSYEQYF. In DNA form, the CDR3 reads TGCAGCGTTTGGACAGCCAGGAGCTCCTACGAGCAGTACTTC.

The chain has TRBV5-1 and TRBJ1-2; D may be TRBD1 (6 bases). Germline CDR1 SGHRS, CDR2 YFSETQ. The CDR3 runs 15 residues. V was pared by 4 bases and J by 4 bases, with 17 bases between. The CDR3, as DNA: TGCGCCAGCAGCGGGGGGGCAGGGGAGGCCTATGGCTACACCTTC. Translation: CASSGGAGEAYGYTF.